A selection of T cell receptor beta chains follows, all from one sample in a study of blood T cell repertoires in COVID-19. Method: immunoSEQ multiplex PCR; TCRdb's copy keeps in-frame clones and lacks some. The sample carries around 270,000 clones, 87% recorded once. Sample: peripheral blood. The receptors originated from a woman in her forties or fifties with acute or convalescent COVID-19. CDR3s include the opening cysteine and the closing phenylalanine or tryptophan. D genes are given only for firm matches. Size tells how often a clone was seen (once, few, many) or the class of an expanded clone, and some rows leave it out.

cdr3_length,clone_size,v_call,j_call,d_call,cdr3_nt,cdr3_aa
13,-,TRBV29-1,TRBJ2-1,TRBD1,TGCAGCGTTCGGACAGGGGGTTTCGGTGAGCAGTTCTTC,CSVRTGGFGEQFF
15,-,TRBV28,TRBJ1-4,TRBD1,TGTGCCAGCAGTGGGGGACAGGCAACTAATGAAAAACTGTTTTTT,CASSGGQATNEKLFF
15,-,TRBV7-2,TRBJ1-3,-,TGTGCCAGCAGCCCCTCGAGGGGGACTGGAAACACCATATATTTT,CASSPSRGTGNTIYF
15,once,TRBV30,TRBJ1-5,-,TGTGCCTGGAGTCCTGGGACATATAGAAATCAGCCCCAGCATTTT,CAWSPGTYRNQPQHF
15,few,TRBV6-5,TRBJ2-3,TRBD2,TGTGCCAGCAGTTATTTCGGGAGGAGCACAGATACGCAGTATTTT,CASSYFGRSTDTQYF
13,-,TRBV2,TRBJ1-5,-,TGTGCCAGCAGGACAGAAATTAATCAGCCCCAGCATTTT,CASRTEINQPQHF
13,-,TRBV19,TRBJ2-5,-,TGTGCCAGTAGCGCTTACAGGGACGAGACCCAGTACTTC,CASSAYRDETQYF
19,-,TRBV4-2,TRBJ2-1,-,TGTGCCAGCAGCCAAGGGGTAAAAGGTTGGCTAGCGACCTACAATGAGCAGTTCTTC,CASSQGVKGWLATYNEQFF
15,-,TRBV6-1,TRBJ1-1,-,TGTGCCAGCAGTGAGGCCAGGGGCACCTTCGCTGAAGCTTTCTTT,CASSEARGTFAEAFF
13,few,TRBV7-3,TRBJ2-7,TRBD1,TGTGCCAGCAGCCCACTCGGACAGGGCGAGCAGTACTTC,CASSPLGQGEQYF
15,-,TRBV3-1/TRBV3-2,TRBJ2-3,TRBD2,TGTGCCAGCAGCCTCACTAGCGGGAGCACAGATACGCAGTATTTT,CASSLTSGSTDTQYF
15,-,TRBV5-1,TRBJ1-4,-,TGCGCCAGCAGCTTGGTTGGACAGACTAATGAAAAACTGTTTTTT,CASSLVGQTNEKLFF
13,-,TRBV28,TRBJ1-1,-,TGTGCCAGCAGTTTGAGGGGGAAGAAGTTAGCTTTCTTT,CASSLRGKKLAFF
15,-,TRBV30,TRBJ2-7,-,TGTGCCTGGCCCGTTGGTTCGACCAAGGGGCACGAGCAGTACTTC,CAWPVGSTKGHEQYF
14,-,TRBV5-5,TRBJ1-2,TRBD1,TGTGCCAGCAGCTTACAGGGGGCGAACTATGGCTACACCTTC,CASSLQGANYGYTF
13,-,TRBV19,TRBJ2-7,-,TGTGCCAGTAGTAATGACAGGACCTACGAGCAGTACTTC,CASSNDRTYEQYF
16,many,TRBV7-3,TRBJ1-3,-,TGTGCCAGCAGCCTGACGGCGACAGGCTCTGGAAACACCATATATTTT,CASSLTATGSGNTIYF
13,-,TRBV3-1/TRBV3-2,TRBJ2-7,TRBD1,TGTGCCAGCATTAGGACAGGGGGCCACGAGCAGTACTTC,CASIRTGGHEQYF
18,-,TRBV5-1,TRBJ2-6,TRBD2,TGCGCCAGCAGCTTCGGGCCTGGCGGGAGGCTTGGGGCCAACGTCCTGACTTTC,CASSFGPGGRLGANVLTF
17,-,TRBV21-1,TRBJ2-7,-,TGTGCCAGCAGCAAAGTAAAACTACAGGGGGCGAGCTACGAGCAGTACTTC,CASSKVKLQGASYEQYF
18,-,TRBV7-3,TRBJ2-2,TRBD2,TGTGCCAGCAGCCCTCGGCCTAGCGGGAGGGCCGGTAGCGGGGAGCTGTTTTTT,CASSPRPSGRAGSGELFF
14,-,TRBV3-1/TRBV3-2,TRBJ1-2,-,TGTGCCAGCAGCCAAGAGGCGGCAGGGGTCGGCTACACCTTC,CASSQEAAGVGYTF
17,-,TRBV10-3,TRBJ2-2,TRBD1,TGTGCCATCAGCTCAAAACTACAGGGGGCGCGCACCGGGGAGCTGTTTTTT,CAISSKLQGARTGELFF
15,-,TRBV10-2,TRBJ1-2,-,TGCGCCAGCAGTGATATCCCAGGGGTCCGATATGGCTACACCTTC,CASSDIPGVRYGYTF
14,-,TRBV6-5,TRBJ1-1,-,TGTGCCAGCAGTTTAGGGGTCATGAACACTGAAGCTTTCTTT,CASSLGVMNTEAFF
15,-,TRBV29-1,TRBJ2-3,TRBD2,TGCAGCGTTCCTGGAGGGAGCGGGAGGACAGATACGCAGTATTTT,CSVPGGSGRTDTQYF
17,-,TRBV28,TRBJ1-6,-,TGTGCCAGCATACGTTCGGGTGGACACGCAACTAATTCACCCCTCCACTTT,CASIRSGGHATNSPLHF
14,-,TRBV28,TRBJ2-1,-,TGTGCCAGCAGTGCCATCGAGGTACAAGGTGAGCAGTTCTTC,CASSAIEVQGEQFF
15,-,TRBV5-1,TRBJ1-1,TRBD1,TGCGCCAGCAGCTGGGACAGACCTATGAACACTGAAGCTTTCTTT,CASSWDRPMNTEAFF
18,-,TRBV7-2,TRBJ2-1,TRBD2,TGTGCCAGCAGCTCGCGAAGACTAGCGGGAGTGTCCTACAATGAGCAGTTCTTC,CASSSRRLAGVSYNEQFF
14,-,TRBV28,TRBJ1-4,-,TGTGCCAGCAGTTCCTGGTCGGGAGATGAAAAACTGTTTTTT,CASSSWSGDEKLFF
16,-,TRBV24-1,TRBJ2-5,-,TGTGCCACCAGTGATTTGCGGGTTGGGTACCAAGAGACCCAGTACTTC,CATSDLRVGYQETQYF
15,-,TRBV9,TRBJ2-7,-,TGTGCCAGCAGCGTAACGGCGGGGCGAAACTACGAGCAGTACTTC,CASSVTAGRNYEQYF
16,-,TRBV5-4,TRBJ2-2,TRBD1,TGTGCCAGCAGCCCCGGCCAGGGGGCGCGAACCGGGGAGCTGTTTTTT,CASSPGQGARTGELFF
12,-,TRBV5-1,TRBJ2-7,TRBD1,TGCGCCAGCATGGACAGGGTTTACGAGCAGTACTTC,CASMDRVYEQYF
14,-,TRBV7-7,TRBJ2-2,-,TGTGCCAGCAGCTTTGGCGGCGCGGGGGGGGAGCTGTTTTTT,CASSFGGAGGELFF
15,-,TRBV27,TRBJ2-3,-,TGTGCCAGCAGCTGGGGGGCGGGAGCCACAGATACGCAGTATTTT,CASSWGAGATDTQYF
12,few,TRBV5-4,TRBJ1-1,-,TGTGCCAGCAGCTTACGGGGGACTGAAGCTTTCTTT,CASSLRGTEAFF
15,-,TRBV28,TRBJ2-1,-,TGTGCCAGCAGTCTGAGACTAGGGTCCTACAATGAGCAGTTCTTC,CASSLRLGSYNEQFF
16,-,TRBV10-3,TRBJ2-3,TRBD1,TGTGCCATCAGTGAGACAGCCGGGACAGGTGGAGATACGCAGTATTTT,CAISETAGTGGDTQYF
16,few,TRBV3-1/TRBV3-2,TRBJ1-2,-,TGTGCCAGCAGCCAAGACACAGGTTTTTTAGGCGATGGCTACACCTTC,CASSQDTGFLGDGYTF
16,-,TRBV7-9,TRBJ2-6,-,TGTGCCAGCAGCTATGTCCTAACCTCTGGGGCCAACGTCCTGACTTTC,CASSYVLTSGANVLTF
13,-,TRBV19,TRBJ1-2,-,TGTGCCAGTAGTACGCAGGGAGGTAATGGCTACACCTTC,CASSTQGGNGYTF
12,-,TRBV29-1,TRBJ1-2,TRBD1,TGCAGCGTTGATACAGGGGTAGCGGGCTACACCTTC,CSVDTGVAGYTF
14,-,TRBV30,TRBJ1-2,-,TGTGCCTGGAGTGTAGGGAGTTTTTGGTATGGCTACACCTTC,CAWSVGSFWYGYTF
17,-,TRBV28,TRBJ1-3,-,TGTGCCAGCAGTTTATGGGCCAGGTTAAGCTCTGGAAACACCATATATTTT,CASSLWARLSSGNTIYF
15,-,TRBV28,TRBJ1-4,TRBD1,TGTGCCAGCAGTTCCCCGGGACAGACCCCTGAAAAACTGTTTTTT,CASSSPGQTPEKLFF